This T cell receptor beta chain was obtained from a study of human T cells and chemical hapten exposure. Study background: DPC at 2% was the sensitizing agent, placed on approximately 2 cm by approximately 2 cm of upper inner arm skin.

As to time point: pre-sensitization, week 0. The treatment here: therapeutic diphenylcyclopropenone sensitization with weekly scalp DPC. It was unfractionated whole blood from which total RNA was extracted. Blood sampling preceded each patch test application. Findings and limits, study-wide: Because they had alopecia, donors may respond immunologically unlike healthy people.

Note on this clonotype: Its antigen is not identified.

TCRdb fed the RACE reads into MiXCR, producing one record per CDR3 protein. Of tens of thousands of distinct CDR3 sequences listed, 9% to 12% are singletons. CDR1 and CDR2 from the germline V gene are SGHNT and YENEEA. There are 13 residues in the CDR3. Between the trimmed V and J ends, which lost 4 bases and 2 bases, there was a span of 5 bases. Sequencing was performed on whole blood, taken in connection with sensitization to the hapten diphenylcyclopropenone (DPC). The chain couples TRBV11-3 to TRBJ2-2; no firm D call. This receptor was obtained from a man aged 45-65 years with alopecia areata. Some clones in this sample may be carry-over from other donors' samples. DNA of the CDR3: TGTGCCAGCAGCTCCGGAAACACCGGGGAGCTGTTTTTT. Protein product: CASSSGNTGELFF.